This is a list of T cell receptor beta chains from one sample in a study of blood T cell repertoires in COVID-19. The table came from immunoSEQ multiplex PCR; TCRdb's copy has only in-frame clones and leaves some out. The table has 100,000 or so clones, more than 70% seen once. The source material was peripheral blood. These receptors all stem from a woman of 80 years or more with acute or convalescent COVID-19. Each CDR3 is given with its conserved first and last residue. The D gene is left open where the match is weak. Rows may omit the clone size; those that give it use once, few, many or a size class.

J,D,V,size,DNA,CDR3
TRBJ2-7,NA,TRBV5-1,few,TGCGCCAGCAGCTTGGATCGGACAGTCTCCTACGAGCAGTACTTC,CASSLDRTVSYEQYF
TRBJ1-2,NA,TRBV7-9,NA,TGTGCCAGCAGCTTAGGCACAGGGACTAACTATGGCTACACCTTC,CASSLGTGTNYGYTF
TRBJ1-3,TRBD1,TRBV5-1,NA,TGCGCCAGCAGCACGGGGACAGCTGGAAACACCATATATTTT,CASSTGTAGNTIYF
TRBJ2-1,TRBD2,TRBV7-2,NA,TGTGCCAGCAGCTTAGCGGCTAGCGGGGTCTACAATGAGCAGTTCTTC,CASSLAASGVYNEQFF
TRBJ1-2,TRBD1,TRBV19,few,TGTGCCAGTTCGACAGGGGTTGGAGATGGCTACACCTTC,CASSTGVGDGYTF
TRBJ2-7,TRBD1,TRBV29-1,NA,TGCAGCGTTGCCCGACAGGGTTGGTGGGACGAGCAGTACTTC,CSVARQGWWDEQYF
TRBJ1-2,TRBD1,TRBV20-1,NA,TGCAGTGCTAGTTCGGGACAGGGAAACTATGGCTACACCTTC,CSASSGQGNYGYTF
TRBJ2-3,NA,TRBV29-1,few,TGCAGCGTTGACCCCGGGACATCGAGAGATACGCAGTATTTT,CSVDPGTSRDTQYF
TRBJ1-3,NA,TRBV28,many,TGTGCCAGCAGTTTAGGACCCGAAGGGGGAAGATCTGGAAACACCATATATTTT,CASSLGPEGGRSGNTIYF
TRBJ1-3,TRBD1,TRBV5-1,few,TGCGCCAGCAGCTCGATCAGGGGGTCTGGAAACACCATATATTTT,CASSSIRGSGNTIYF
TRBJ2-7,TRBD1,TRBV7-7,few,TGTGCCAGCAGCCCCAGAACAGGGGGGAGCGAGCAGTACTTC,CASSPRTGGSEQYF
TRBJ1-1,NA,TRBV14,NA,TGTGCCAGCAGCCAATTTATATACACTGAAGCTTTCTTT,CASSQFIYTEAFF
TRBJ2-7,NA,TRBV6-5,NA,TGTGCCAGTCAGGATACAGGGAGGGCCTACGAGCAGTACTTC,CASQDTGRAYEQYF
TRBJ1-3,NA,TRBV7-2,NA,TGTGCCAGCAGCTTACCGGGGGGGGCCTCTGGAAACACCATATATTTT,CASSLPGGASGNTIYF
TRBJ2-3,NA,TRBV20-1,NA,TGCAGTGCTAGCGGAGATACGCAGTATTTT,CSASGDTQYF
TRBJ1-1,NA,TRBV5-1,NA,TGCGCCAGCAGCTTGGAGCGGGGGTACACTGAAGCTTTCTTT,CASSLERGYTEAFF
TRBJ1-2,TRBD1,TRBV27,NA,TGTGCCAGCAGTCGTAACAGGGGGCGACTATATGGCTACACCTTC,CASSRNRGRLYGYTF
TRBJ2-2,NA,TRBV5-1,NA,TGCGCCAGCAGCGACACAGACACCGGGGAGCTGTTTTTT,CASSDTDTGELFF
TRBJ1-4,TRBD1,TRBV5-1,NA,TGCGCCAGCAGCTTGGATGGGCCAGGGGGTGAAAAACTGTTTTTT,CASSLDGPGGEKLFF
TRBJ2-2,TRBD1,TRBV24-1,NA,TGTGCCACCAGTGATTATAGACAGGGGGCAACGGGGGAGCTGTTTTTT,CATSDYRQGATGELFF
TRBJ2-2,NA,TRBV11-3,NA,TGTGCCAGCAGCTTAGGCCGGTCCGGGGAGCTGTTTTTT,CASSLGRSGELFF
TRBJ1-4,NA,TRBV4-2,once,TGTGCCAGCAGCCAGTCGAGAGGGCGGGAAAAACTGTTTTTT,CASSQSRGREKLFF
TRBJ1-6,TRBD1,TRBV18,NA,TGTGCCAGCTCACCGCGACAGGGGGCTAATTCACCCCTCCACTTT,CASSPRQGANSPLHF
TRBJ1-1,TRBD1,TRBV11-1,NA,TGTGCCAGCAGCTTGGACCCCAGGGGGACTGAAGCTTTCTTT,CASSLDPRGTEAFF
TRBJ2-5,NA,TRBV7-2,NA,TGTGCCAGCAAGACTAGGAACCAAGAGACCCAGTACTTC,CASKTRNQETQYF